This TCR beta chain was captured by sequencing in a study of CD8 T cells in Susac syndrome (dated by TCRdb to about 2019). About the full investigation: Of the Susac syndrome patients who were sequenced, roughly 6 had clinically active disease and roughly eight were in clinical remission. The clonality of the CD8+ T cell repertoire was compared across 11 to 12 healthy donors, around 14 Susac syndrome patients and about 16 multiple sclerosis patients. Whether CD8+ T cell activation and differentiation in Susac syndrome was antigen driven was tested using repertoire sequencing. At the time of blood withdrawal, Susac syndrome patients were either therapy-naive, taking corticosteroids (with some also receiving IVIg), or on IVIg alone.

Peripheral blood CD8+ and CD4+ T cells from healthy donors, Susac syndrome patients and multiple sclerosis patients were profiled using high-throughput TCR beta sequencing. Susac syndrome patients met recently defined diagnostic criteria for definite or probable disease. Bulk CD8+ and CD4+ T cells were purified by magnetic negative isolation, while CD8+ TEMRA cells were enriched using FACS. Blood was drawn into EDTA tubes, processed within 24 hours, and PBMCs were isolated by density gradient centrifugation. PBMCs intended for TCR sequencing were cryopreserved in liquid nitrogen and were subsequently thawed in a 37 degrees C water bath. Purity of sorted or isolated CD4+, CD8+ and CD8+ TEMRA cells was at least 90%. Paper-wide results and their limitations: Clonal expansion was seen in Susac syndrome CD8+ repertoires, peaking in CD8+ TEMRA cells and being greater in clinically active patients than in remitting ones. In the total CD8+ and CD8+ TEMRA repertoires, 15 to 20 and five Susac-specific public clones, respectively, were identified. The study acknowledged that relatively few individuals were included in the TCR sequencing and HLA analysis.

Per the germline V gene (reference sequence), SEHNR is the CDR1 and FQNEAQ is the CDR2. Counted from cysteine to phenylalanine, this CDR3 has 15 amino acids. The sequence is cut down to CDR3 DNA, 45 bases in frame from base 1. V is trimmed back by 4 bases and J by 10 bases, and the junction contains 9 bases that no gene match accounts for. RNA was extracted using the RNeasy kit, and roughly 0.5 to 1 ug of the RNA was reverse transcribed with random hexamers. The immunoSEQ multiplex PCR assay, which covers 54 Vbeta and 13 Jbeta segments, was used to amplify TCR beta CDR3 regions. PCR amplification bias was corrected by using a synthetic template baseline for primer optimization and computational correction. The original pipeline was this. Reads were annotated to V, D and J genes according to IMGT and were analyzed with immunoSEQ Analyzer, with only productive sequences retained. Clonality was calculated as one minus the Shannon entropy normalized by log2 of the number of productive unique sequences. For each patient and control, public and private clones were evaluated among the 100 most prevalent clones. A clone was defined as Susac-specific if it was absent from the healthy and MS cohorts, from 1052 published viral clones and from other ImmuneACCESS disease sequences. TCRdb itself trimmed the public reads at Q25 with fastp, ran MiXCR and retained productive beta chains. Each CDR3 protein gets just one entry, which takes the most common genes and DNA from the rows behind it. TCRdb's processing, not the authors', yielded these V and J calls. In all, the sample holds under 85,000 distinct CDR3 sequences, and 94% of those were seen once. Together, the top ten hold approximately 0.9% of the sample.

Of note for this clonotype: The antigen this receptor binds is unknown. No much larger clonotype is one base removed from it; base qualities were not supplied.

The sequence was collected from a human donor with Susac syndrome. In this chain, TRBV7-9 is recombined with TRBJ1-4, with 10 central nucleotides matching TRBD1. The sequenced sample consisted of CD8+ T cells from PBMCs. The bases are TGTGCCAGCAGCTATTCCGGGACAGGGGTCGGAAAACTGTTTTTT. Its amino acids are CASSYSGTGVGKLFF.